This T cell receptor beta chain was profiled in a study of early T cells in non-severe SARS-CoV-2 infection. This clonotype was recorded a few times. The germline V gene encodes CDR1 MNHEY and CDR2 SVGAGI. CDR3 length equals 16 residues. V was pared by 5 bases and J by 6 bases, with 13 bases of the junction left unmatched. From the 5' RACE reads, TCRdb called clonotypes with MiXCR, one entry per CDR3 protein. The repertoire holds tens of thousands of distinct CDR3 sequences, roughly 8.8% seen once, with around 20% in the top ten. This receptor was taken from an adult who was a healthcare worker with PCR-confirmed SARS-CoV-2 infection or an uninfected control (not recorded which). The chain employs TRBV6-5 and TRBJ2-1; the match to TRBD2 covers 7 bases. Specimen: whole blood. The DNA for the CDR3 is TGTGCCAGCAGTAAACGGGGGATAGGGGAGGGCAATGAGCAGTTCTTC. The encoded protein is CASSKRGIGEGNEQFF.